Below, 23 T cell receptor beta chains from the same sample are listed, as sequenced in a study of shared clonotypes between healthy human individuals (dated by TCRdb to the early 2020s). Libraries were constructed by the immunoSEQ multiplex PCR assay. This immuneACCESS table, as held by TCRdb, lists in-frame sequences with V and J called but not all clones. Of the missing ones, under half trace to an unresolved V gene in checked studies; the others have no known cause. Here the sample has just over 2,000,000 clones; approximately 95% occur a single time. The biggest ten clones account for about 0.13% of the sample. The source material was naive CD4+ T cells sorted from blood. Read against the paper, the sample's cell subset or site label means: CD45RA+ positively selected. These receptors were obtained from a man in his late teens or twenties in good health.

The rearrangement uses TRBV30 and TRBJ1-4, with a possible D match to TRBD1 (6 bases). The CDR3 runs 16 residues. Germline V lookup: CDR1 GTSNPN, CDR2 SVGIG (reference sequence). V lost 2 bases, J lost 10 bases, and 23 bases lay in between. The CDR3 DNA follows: TGTGCCTGGAGTACGGGGGTGACAGGTCTAGGTCTAAAACTGTTTTTT. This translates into CAWSTGVTGLGLKLFF. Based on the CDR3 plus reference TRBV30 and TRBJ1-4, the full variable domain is SQTIHQWPATLVQPVGSPLSLECTVEGTSNPNLYWYRQAAGRGLQLLFYSVGIGQISSEVPQNLSASRPQDRQFILSSKKLLLSDSGFYLCAWSTGVTGLGLKLFFGSGTQLSVL.

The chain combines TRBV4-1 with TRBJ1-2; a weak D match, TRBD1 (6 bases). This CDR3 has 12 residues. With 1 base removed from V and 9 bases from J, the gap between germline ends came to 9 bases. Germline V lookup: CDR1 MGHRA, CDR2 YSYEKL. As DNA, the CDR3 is TGCGCCAGCAGCCAAGGGGGGCTCAGCTACACCTTC. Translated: CASSQGGLSYTF.

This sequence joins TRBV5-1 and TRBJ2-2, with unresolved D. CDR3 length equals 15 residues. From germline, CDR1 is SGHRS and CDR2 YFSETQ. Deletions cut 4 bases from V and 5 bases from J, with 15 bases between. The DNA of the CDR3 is TGCGCCAGCAGCCCCGGCTCTCTCACTACCGGGGAGCTGTTTTTT. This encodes CASSPGSLTTGELFF.

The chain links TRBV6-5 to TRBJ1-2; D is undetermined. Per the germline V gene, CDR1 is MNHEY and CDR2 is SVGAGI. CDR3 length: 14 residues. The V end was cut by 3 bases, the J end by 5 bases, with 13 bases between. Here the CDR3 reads CASSYGLGFYGYTF. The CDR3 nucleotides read TGTGCCAGCAGTTATGGTCTCGGGTTTTATGGCTACACCTTC.

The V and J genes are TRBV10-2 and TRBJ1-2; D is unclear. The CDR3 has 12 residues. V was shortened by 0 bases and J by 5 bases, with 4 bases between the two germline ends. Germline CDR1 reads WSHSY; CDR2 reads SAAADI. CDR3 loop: CASSESRYGYTF. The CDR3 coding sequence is TGCGCCAGCAGTGAGTCGAGATATGGCTACACCTTC.

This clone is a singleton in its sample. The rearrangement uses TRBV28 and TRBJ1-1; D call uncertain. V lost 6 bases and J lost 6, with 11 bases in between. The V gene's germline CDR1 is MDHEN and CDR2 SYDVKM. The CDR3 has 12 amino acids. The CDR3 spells CASRDVSSEAFF. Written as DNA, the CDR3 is TGTGCCAGCAGGGACGTCTCCTCTGAAGCTTTCTTT.

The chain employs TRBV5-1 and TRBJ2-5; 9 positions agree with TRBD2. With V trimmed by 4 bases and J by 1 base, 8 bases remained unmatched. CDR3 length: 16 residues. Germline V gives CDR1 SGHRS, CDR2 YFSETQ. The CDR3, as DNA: TGCGCCAGCAGCCCCGGGCCTAGCGGGACCCAAGAGACCCAGTACTTC. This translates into CASSPGPSGTQETQYF. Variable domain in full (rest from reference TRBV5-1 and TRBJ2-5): KAGVTQTPRYLIKTRGQQVTLSCSPISGHRSVSWYQQTPGQGLQFLFEYFSETQRNKGNFPGRFSGRQFSNSRSEMNVSTLELGDSALYLCASSPGPSGTQETQYFGPGTRLLVL.

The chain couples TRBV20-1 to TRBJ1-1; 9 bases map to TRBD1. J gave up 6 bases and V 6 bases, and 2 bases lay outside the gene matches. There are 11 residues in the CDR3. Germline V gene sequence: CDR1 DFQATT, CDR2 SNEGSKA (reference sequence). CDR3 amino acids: CSAGDRAEAFF. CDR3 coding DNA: TGCAGTGCCGGGGACAGGGCTGAAGCTTTCTTT.

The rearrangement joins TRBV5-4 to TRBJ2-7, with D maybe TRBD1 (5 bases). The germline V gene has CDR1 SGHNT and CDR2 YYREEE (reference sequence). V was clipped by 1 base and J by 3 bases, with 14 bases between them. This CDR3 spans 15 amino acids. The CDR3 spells CASSLRQGFDYEQYF. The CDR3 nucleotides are TGTGCCAGCAGCTTGAGGCAGGGATTCGACTACGAGCAGTACTTC.

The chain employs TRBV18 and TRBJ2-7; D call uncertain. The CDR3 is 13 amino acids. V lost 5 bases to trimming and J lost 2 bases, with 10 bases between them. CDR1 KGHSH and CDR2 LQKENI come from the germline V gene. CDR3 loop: CASSLSTAYEQYF. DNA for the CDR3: TGTGCCAGCTCATTAAGCACGGCCTACGAGCAGTACTTC.

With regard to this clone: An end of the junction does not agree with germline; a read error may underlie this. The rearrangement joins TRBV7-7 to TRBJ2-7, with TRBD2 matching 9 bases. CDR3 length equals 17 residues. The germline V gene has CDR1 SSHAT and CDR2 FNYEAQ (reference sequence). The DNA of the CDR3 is TGTGCTAGCAGCCAAGGGACCAGCGGGAGGCTAACCTACGAGCAGTACTTC. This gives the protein CASSQGTSGRLTYEQYF.

In DNA, the CDR3 is TGTGCCACCAGCAGTTGGTCCACAGATACGCAGTATTTT. Translating gives CATSSWSTDTQYF. This sequence joins TRBV15 and TRBJ2-3; D unclear. Between the trimmed V and J ends, which lost 3 bases and 2 bases, there was a span of 6 bases. Germline V gene lookup returns CDR1 LNHNV and CDR2 YYDKDF (reference sequence). The CDR3 is made up of 13 amino acids.

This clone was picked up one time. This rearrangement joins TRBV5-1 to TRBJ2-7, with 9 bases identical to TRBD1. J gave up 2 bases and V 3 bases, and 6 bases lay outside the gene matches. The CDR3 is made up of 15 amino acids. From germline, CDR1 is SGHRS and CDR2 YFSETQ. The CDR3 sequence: CASSSSGTGTYEQYF. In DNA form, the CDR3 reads TGCGCCAGCAGCTCCTCCGGGACAGGGACCTACGAGCAGTACTTC.

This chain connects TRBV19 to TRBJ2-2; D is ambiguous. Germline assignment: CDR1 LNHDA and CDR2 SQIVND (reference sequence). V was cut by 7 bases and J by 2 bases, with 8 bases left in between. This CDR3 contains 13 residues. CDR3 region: CASTGKNTGELFF. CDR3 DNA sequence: TGTGCCAGTACCGGAAAAAACACCGGGGAGCTGTTTTTT.

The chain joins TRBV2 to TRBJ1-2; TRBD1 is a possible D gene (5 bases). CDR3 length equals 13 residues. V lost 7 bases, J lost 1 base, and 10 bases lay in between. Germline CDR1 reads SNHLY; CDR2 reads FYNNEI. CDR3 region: CASKGTHNYGYTF. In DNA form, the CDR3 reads TGTGCCAGCAAGGGGACCCATAACTATGGCTACACCTTC.

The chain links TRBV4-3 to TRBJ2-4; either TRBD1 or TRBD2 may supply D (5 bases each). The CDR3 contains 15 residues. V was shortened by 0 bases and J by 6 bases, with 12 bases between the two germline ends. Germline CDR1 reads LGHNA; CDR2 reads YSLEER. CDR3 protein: CASSQERGAGNIQYF. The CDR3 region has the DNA TGCGCCAGCAGCCAAGAGAGAGGGGCGGGAAACATTCAGTACTTC.

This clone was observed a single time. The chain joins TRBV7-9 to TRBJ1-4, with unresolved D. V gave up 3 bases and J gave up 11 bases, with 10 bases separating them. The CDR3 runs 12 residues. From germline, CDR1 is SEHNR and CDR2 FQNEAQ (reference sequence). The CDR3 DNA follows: TGTGCCAGCAGCTTGTCCCGGGGTAAACTGTTTTTT. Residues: CASSLSRGKLFF.

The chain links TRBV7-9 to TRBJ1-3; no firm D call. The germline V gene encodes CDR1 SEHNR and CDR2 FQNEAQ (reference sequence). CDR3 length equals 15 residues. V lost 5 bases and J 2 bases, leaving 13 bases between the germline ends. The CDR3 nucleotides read TGTGCCAGCAGCCCTCCGTCCCTCACTGGAAACACCATATATTTT. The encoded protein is CASSPPSLTGNTIYF.

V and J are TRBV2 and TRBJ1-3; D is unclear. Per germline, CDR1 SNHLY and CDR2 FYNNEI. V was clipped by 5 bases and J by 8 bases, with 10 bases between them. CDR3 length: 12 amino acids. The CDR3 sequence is CASSQLRDTIYF. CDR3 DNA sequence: TGTGCCAGCAGTCAACTAAGGGACACCATATATTTT. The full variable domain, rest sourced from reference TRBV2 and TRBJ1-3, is EPEVTQTPSHQVTQMGQEVILRCVPISNHLYFYWYRQILGQKVEFLVSFYNNEISEKSEIFDDQFSVERPDGSNFTLKIRSTKLEDSAMYFCASSQLRDTIYFGEGSWLTVV.

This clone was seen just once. CDR3 residues: CASSKLAGEGEQYF. The CDR3 nucleotides are TGTGCCAGCAGCAAACTAGCGGGAGAGGGGGAGCAGTACTTC. V and J are TRBV5-6 and TRBJ2-7; 11 nucleotides line up with TRBD2. CDR1 is SGHDT and CDR2 is YYEEEE in the germline V gene. V lost 4 bases and J lost 7; bases outside the gene matches: 7. CDR3 size: 14 residues.

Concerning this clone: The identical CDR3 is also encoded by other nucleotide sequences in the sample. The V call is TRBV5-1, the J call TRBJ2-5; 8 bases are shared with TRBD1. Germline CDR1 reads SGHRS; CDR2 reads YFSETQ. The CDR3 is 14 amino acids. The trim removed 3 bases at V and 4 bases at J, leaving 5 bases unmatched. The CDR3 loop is CASSSGQGTETQYF. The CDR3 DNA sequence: TGCGCCAGCAGCTCTGGACAGGGAACAGAGACCCAGTACTTC.

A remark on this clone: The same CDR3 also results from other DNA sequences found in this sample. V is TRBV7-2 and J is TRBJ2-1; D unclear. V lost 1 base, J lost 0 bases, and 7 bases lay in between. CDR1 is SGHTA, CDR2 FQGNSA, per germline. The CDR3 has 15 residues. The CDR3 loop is CASSLEGASYNEQFF. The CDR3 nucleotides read TGTGCCAGCAGCTTAGAAGGAGCCTCCTACAATGAGCAGTTCTTC.

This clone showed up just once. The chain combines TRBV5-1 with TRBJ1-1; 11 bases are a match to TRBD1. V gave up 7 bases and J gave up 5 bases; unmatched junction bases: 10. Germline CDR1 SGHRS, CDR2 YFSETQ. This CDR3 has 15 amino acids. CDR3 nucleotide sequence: TGCGCCAGCCGGAGGGATGGGACAGGGGGGACTGAAGCTTTCTTT. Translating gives CASRRDGTGGTEAFF.